A single sample gave rise to the 14 T cell receptor beta chains below, sequenced in a study of CD8+ T cells in alopecia areata. RNA was isolated and reverse transcribed to cDNA, the sequencing template. Repertoires were generated with immunoSEQ multiplex PCR, while TCRdb's copy carries only in-frame clones and drops some. This table holds over 150,000 clones, 60% found once. Treatment reported: oral pan-JAK inhibitor, 5-10 mg twice daily. The sample in question was CD4+ T cells sorted from blood, obtained at week 4, from a patient treated with tofacitinib. These receptors were obtained from a human donor with alopecia areata.

The chain couples TRBV15 to TRBJ1-2; weak D call: TRBD1 (5 bases). Per the germline V gene, CDR1 is LNHNV and CDR2 is YYDKDF (reference sequence). The CDR3 sequence is 15 residues long. Trimming shortened V by 0 bases and J by 6 bases, and 14 bases separated the two germline ends. CDR3 DNA sequence: TGTGCCACCAGCAGAGATCAGGGACCCGGGAATGGCTACACCTTC. It translates to CATSRDQGPGNGYTF. The entire variable domain, with the rest obtained from reference TRBV15 and TRBJ1-2, is as follows: DAMVIQNPRYQVTQFGKPVTLSCSQTLNHNVMYWYQQKSSQAPKLLFHYYDKDFNNEADTPDNFQSRRPNTSFCFLDIRSPGLGDTAMYLCATSRDQGPGNGYTFGSGTRLTVV.

The chain recombines TRBV10-3 with TRBJ2-3; 7 nucleotides line up with TRBD2. V lost 10 bases to trimming and J lost 0 bases; unmatched junction nucleotides: 4. Germline values: CDR1 ENHRY, CDR2 SYGVKD. There are 13 residues in the CDR3. This chain's CDR3 is CATSGESTDTQYF. The CDR3, as DNA: TGTGCCACGAGCGGGGAGAGCACAGATACGCAGTATTTT.

The chain has TRBV2 and TRBJ2-5, with a possible D match to TRBD1 (6 bases). CDR1 and CDR2 (germline): SNHLY, FYNNEI. The CDR3 is made up of 13 amino acids. V gave up 6 bases and J gave up 9 bases, with 17 bases separating them. This chain's CDR3 is CASRQGRPGAQYF. CDR3 DNA: TGTGCCAGCAGGCAGGGGCGACCAGGCGCCCAGTACTTC.

The rearrangement joins TRBV29-1 to TRBJ1-5; 7 nucleotides match TRBD1. Germline values: CDR1 SQVTM, CDR2 ANQGSEA. V lost 4 bases to trimming and J lost 6 bases; unmatched junction nucleotides: 18. This CDR3 has 17 residues. The CDR3 DNA sequence: TGCAGCGTTGTCCTGGGCAGGGGGTGGTATCATCGTCAGCCCCAGCATTTT. Translating gives CSVVLGRGWYHRQPQHF.

This chain connects TRBV10-3 to TRBJ1-2, with 8 bases identical to TRBD1. V lost 11 bases, J lost 7 bases, and 12 bases stayed unmatched. CDR3 length: 13 residues. Germline V gene lookup returns CDR1 ENHRY and CDR2 SYGVKD. The CDR3: CALLGTGDAGYTF. DNA for the CDR3: TGTGCCCTACTCGGGACAGGAGACGCTGGCTACACCTTC.

J is TRBJ2-3 and V is TRBV5-1; 9 bases match TRBD2. This CDR3 spans 15 amino acids. Germline CDR1 reads SGHRS; CDR2 reads YFSETQ. After removal of 5 bases from V and 2 bases from J, the junction contained 6 bases not matched to a gene. CDR3 residues: CASRLAGDHTDTQYF. The CDR3, as DNA: TGCGCCAGCAGGTTAGCGGGGGACCACACAGATACGCAGTATTTT. Full variable domain (remainder filled in from reference TRBV5-1 and TRBJ2-3): KAGVTQTPRYLIKTRGQQVTLSCSPISGHRSVSWYQQTPGQGLQFLFEYFSETQRNKGNFPGRFSGRQFSNSRSEMNVSTLELGDSALYLCASRLAGDHTDTQYFGPGTRLTVL.

This clone showed up just a few times. The CDR3 sequence is CASTLTRGSAGELFF. The CDR3 nucleotides read TGTGCCAGCACATTAACCAGGGGTTCAGCCGGGGAGCTGTTTTTT. This chain connects TRBV28 to TRBJ2-2, with a weak D call TRBD1 (6 bases). The germline V gene encodes CDR1 MDHEN and CDR2 SYDVKM. This CDR3 contains 15 residues. V dropped 7 bases and J dropped 6 bases, with 18 bases sitting between them.

The sample holds a few counts of this clone. Here the CDR3 reads CSVLDVGPTGELFF. CDR3 DNA sequence: TGCAGCGTTCTAGACGTGGGCCCGACCGGGGAGCTGTTTTTT. J is TRBJ2-2 and V is TRBV29-1, with D hard to call. V was trimmed by 5 bases and J by 5 bases, leaving 15 bases between them. The CDR3 loop spans 14 amino acids. The germline V gene encodes CDR1 SQVTM and CDR2 ANQGSEA.

This sequence joins TRBV6-6 and TRBJ1-2, with D maybe TRBD1 (6 bases). The germline CDR1 and CDR2 sequences are MNHNY and SVGAGI (reference sequence). The CDR3 runs 11 residues. V lost 6 bases and J 11 bases, leaving 13 bases between the germline ends. The CDR3 loop is CASSRDTGYTF. CDR3 nucleotides: TGTGCCAGCAGCAGGGACACAGGTTACACCTTC.

V is TRBV30 and J is TRBJ2-5; D call uncertain. The CDR3 has 15 residues. The germline V gene has CDR1 GTSNPN and CDR2 SVGIG (reference sequence). V gave up 6 bases and J gave up 5 bases, with 22 bases separating them. CDR3 region: CACQRPGLSGETQYF. The CDR3 coding sequence is TGTGCCTGCCAACGCCCCGGGCTGTCTGGGGAGACCCAGTACTTC.

The gene calls are TRBV27 and TRBJ2-1; 9 positions agree with TRBD1. The CDR3 spans 19 residues. Germline CDR1 reads MNHEY; CDR2 reads SMNVEV (reference sequence). The V segment lost 0 bases and the J segment 4 bases; nucleotides outside the gene matches: 13. DNA for the CDR3: TGTGCCAGCAGTTTATCTAGTAGGTTGGGGACAGGGTATTACAATGAGCAGTTCTTC. Amino acid sequence: CASSLSSRLGTGYYNEQFF.

The chain joins TRBV2 to TRBJ2-3; D is possibly TRBD1 or TRBD2 (5 bases each). The CDR3 is 14 residues long. Germline V gene lookup returns CDR1 SNHLY and CDR2 FYNNEI. V lost 6 bases to trimming and J lost 0 bases, with 10 bases between them. CDR3 loop: CASREDISTDTQYF. The DNA for the CDR3 is TGTGCCAGCAGGGAGGACATTAGCACAGATACGCAGTATTTT. Full variable domain (remainder filled in from reference TRBV2 and TRBJ2-3): EPEVTQTPSHQVTQMGQEVILRCVPISNHLYFYWYRQILGQKVEFLVSFYNNEISEKSEIFDDQFSVERPDGSNFTLKIRSTKLEDSAMYFCASREDISTDTQYFGPGTRLTVL.

The chain links TRBV29-1 to TRBJ1-2, with D perhaps TRBD1 (6 bases). The germline V gene encodes CDR1 SQVTM and CDR2 ANQGSEA. V lost 6 bases, J lost 4 bases, and 18 bases lay in between. The CDR3 has 14 amino acids. The DNA of the CDR3 is TGCAGCGTCTATTCCGGACAGAGTCCCTATGGCTACACCTTC. Translated, it gives CSVYSGQSPYGYTF.

The chain employs TRBV6-5 and TRBJ1-2, with TRBD1 as a possible D gene (6 bases). This CDR3 contains 12 residues. V lost 4 bases, J lost 8 bases, and 11 bases lay in between. Per germline, CDR1 MNHEY and CDR2 SVGAGI. Written as DNA, the CDR3 is TGTGCCAGCAGTTCCGACAGGAGGGGCTACACCTTC. Translating gives CASSSDRRGYTF.